This T cell receptor (beta chain) was profiled in a study of CD8 T cells in ankylosing spondylitis. Study observations and caveats: A TCR beta motif of fewer than 10 highly homologous variants seemed to mark ankylosing spondylitis blood.

V lost 5 bases and J 3 bases, leaving 17 bases between the germline ends. CDR1 and CDR2 from the germline V gene are PRHDT and FYEKMQ (reference sequence). The CDR3 is 16 amino acids. One entry per CDR3 protein, called by TCRdb with MiXCR from the 5' RACE reads. The top ten hold about 6.5% of the sample, which has hundreds of thousands of distinct CDR3 sequences, roughly an eighth seen once. This clonotype was observed a few times. Its specificity is not known. The sequenced material came from blood, either unsorted or a sorted T cell fraction (not recorded which). The sequence was collected from a male donor with ankylosing spondylitis. The chain has TRBV13 and TRBJ1-3; D is unresolved. This CDR3 reads CASSPTLGLDGNTIYF. The CDR3 nucleotides are TGTGCCAGCAGCCCGACGCTGGGGTTGGATGGAAACACCATATATTTT.